Listed here are 11 T cell receptor beta chains from one sample, sequenced in a study of blood T cell repertoires in COVID-19. The repertoire was sequenced with immunoSEQ multiplex PCR; TCRdb's copy has only in-frame clones and lacks some. This table holds about 160,000 clones, about 83% found once. Material: peripheral blood. These receptors all stem from a woman aged 70 to 79 with COVID-19, enrolled during active disease.

The rearrangement uses TRBV30 and TRBJ2-2; D is unclear. The length of the CDR3 is 12 residues. The germline V and J ends were trimmed by 3 bases and 2 bases, with 4 bases remaining between them. Germline CDR1 GTSNPN, CDR2 SVGIG (reference sequence). The CDR3 sequence: CAWSFNTGELFF. The CDR3 DNA follows: TGTGCCTGGAGCTTTAACACCGGGGAGCTGTTTTTT.

The CDR3 here is CASRRPGQPNEKLFF. DNA for the CDR3: TGTGCCAGCAGGAGACCGGGACAGCCGAATGAAAAACTGTTTTTT. The chain recombines TRBV27 with TRBJ1-4; 7 bases line up with TRBD1. The junction had 9 bases not matched to a gene; V was cut back by 6 bases and J by 5 bases. The CDR3 is 15 amino acids. The germline V gene has CDR1 MNHEY and CDR2 SMNVEV (reference sequence).

Only one count was recorded for this clone. The chain uses TRBV28 and TRBJ2-1; TRBD1 aligns across 9 bases. Germline V gene lookup returns CDR1 MDHEN and CDR2 SYDVKM. The CDR3 covers 13 residues. Germline trimming cut 7 bases from V and 8 bases from J; bases unmatched to any gene: 6. This chain's CDR3 is CASTGQGRDEQFF. As DNA, the CDR3 is TGTGCCAGCACCGGACAGGGGAGGGATGAGCAGTTCTTC. Filled out from reference TRBV28 and TRBJ2-1, the complete variable domain reads DVKVTQSSRYLVKRTGEKVFLECVQDMDHENMFWYRQDPGLGLRLIYFSYDVKMKEKGDIPEGYSVSREKKERFSLILESASTNQTSMYLCASTGQGRDEQFFGPGTRLTVL.

The J gene is TRBJ2-1, the V gene TRBV3-1 (or the pseudogene TRBV3-2), with D unresolved. CDR3 size: 12 residues. V shed 0 bases and J shed 6 bases, with 3 bases lying between them. Germline lookup yields CDR1 LGHDT and CDR2 YNNKEL (reference sequence). CDR3 sequence reads: CASSQDINEQFF. CDR3 in DNA: TGTGCCAGCAGCCAAGATATCAATGAGCAGTTCTTC.

The chain recombines TRBV12-3 or TRBV12-4 with TRBJ1-1; D is possibly TRBD1 (6 bases). The germline V and J ends were trimmed by 2 bases and 10 bases, with 8 bases remaining between them. The CDR3 totals 11 residues. Here the CDR3 DNA reads TGTGCCAGCAGTTTAAAGGGGGTAGCTTTCTTT. Protein product: CASSLKGVAFF.

J is TRBJ2-1 and V is TRBV2; 8 nucleotides match TRBD2. The junction had 12 bases not matched to a gene; V was cut back by 4 bases and J by 10 bases. Germline V gene data show CDR1 as SNHLY and CDR2 as FYNNEI. The CDR3 is 15 amino acids. As DNA, the CDR3 is TGTGCCAGCAGTGCCTTATCGGGGGGGCAGGGCGAGCAGTTCTTC. This encodes CASSALSGGQGEQFF. The whole variable domain, remainder taken from reference TRBV2 and TRBJ2-1, is EPEVTQTPSHQVTQMGQEVILRCVPISNHLYFYWYRQILGQKVEFLVSFYNNEISEKSEIFDDQFSVERPDGSNFTLKIRSTKLEDSAMYFCASSALSGGQGEQFFGPGTRLTVL.

The rearrangement links TRBV28 to TRBJ2-1; a possible D gene is TRBD1 (5 bases). This CDR3 is built from 16 residues. Per the germline V gene, CDR1 is MDHEN and CDR2 is SYDVKM. V was shortened by 6 bases and J by 0 bases, with 15 bases between the two germline ends. The CDR3 DNA is TGTGCCAGCAGCCCCCTTAGACAGACCTCCTACAATGAGCAGTTCTTC. This encodes CASSPLRQTSYNEQFF.

V usage is TRBV6-6 and J usage is TRBJ1-4; a weak D match, TRBD1 (5 bases). V was shortened by 5 bases and J by 7 bases, with 26 bases between the two germline ends. The CDR3 spans 18 residues. Germline-derived CDR1 and CDR2 are MNHNY and SVGAGI (reference sequence). This CDR3 is CASSPDTTGGNRFEKLFF. In DNA form, the CDR3 reads TGTGCCAGCAGTCCAGACACCACAGGAGGGAATCGGTTTGAAAAACTGTTTTTT.

The chain joins TRBV2 to TRBJ1-4; TRBD1 might be the D (5 bases). The CDR3 contains 13 residues. V lost 4 bases and J lost 4, with 7 bases in between. Germline lookup yields CDR1 SNHLY and CDR2 FYNNEI. The CDR3 spells CASSGDFNEKLFF. The CDR3 bases are TGTGCCAGCAGTGGGGACTTTAATGAAAAACTGTTTTTT.

V usage is TRBV7-8 and J usage is TRBJ1-2, with D maybe TRBD1 (5 bases). The CDR3 length is 18 residues. Germline V gene data show CDR1 as SGHVS and CDR2 as FQNEAQ. The V gene lost 1 base and the J gene lost 0 bases, with 18 bases spanning the gap. The chain's CDR3 is CASSLGIGEVGANYGYTF. CDR3 in DNA: TGTGCCAGCAGCTTAGGAATAGGGGAGGTTGGTGCTAACTATGGCTACACCTTC.

V gene TRBV9 combines with J gene TRBJ1-1; 7 bases are shared with TRBD1. The germline CDR1 and CDR2 sequences are SGDLS and YYNGEE. The CDR3 length is 13 residues. With V trimmed by 6 bases and J by 4 bases, 6 bases remained unmatched. The CDR3 DNA reads as TGTGCCAGCACCCAACAGGGGTTCACTGAAGCTTTCTTT. It specifies CASTQQGFTEAFF.